Sequencing of this T cell receptor beta chain was carried out in a study of cytotoxic CD8 clonotypes in ibrutinib-treated CLL. About the study: Partial response was seen in roughly 25 patients and complete response in 2; after median around 5.5 years, approximately 14 stayed remitted, approximately twelve progressed. Mean values per sample were a few hundred thousand productive templates and 94,082 productive rearrangements.

For this clone: Its antigen is currently unknown.

The table came from immunoSEQ multiplex PCR; TCRdb's copy has only in-frame clones and leaves some out. The sample includes more than 300,000 clones, more than 65% of them seen just once. Findings and limits, study-wide: Progressing and sustained-remission patients had different sampling times. Upon ibrutinib response clonality rose, and upon progression it fell back toward baseline.

CDR1 MNHNS and CDR2 SASEGT come from the germline V gene. This CDR3 is 15 amino acids long. J lost 5 bases, V lost 6 bases, and 7 bases had no gene match. The clonotype was recovered from a human donor with chronic lymphocytic leukemia. The chain couples TRBV6-1 to TRBJ1-1; 12 bases line up with TRBD1. Sequenced here: PBMCs, sampled before ibrutinib treatment. CDR3 amino acids: CASRKGQGADTEAFF. CDR3 bases: TGTGCCAGCAGGAAGGGACAGGGGGCGGATACTGAAGCTTTCTTT.